This T cell receptor (beta chain) was observed in a study of cytomegalovirus exposure and HLA in healthy donors. Study findings and constraints: A later analysis reportedly found that, within productive TCRs, an Asian-associated ancestry cluster had fewer N-insertions than the mean observed across the roughly 670 donors. Per published accounts, TCR beta sequences correctly predicted the HLA-A and HLA-B alleles of most subjects. Later on, a genetic analysis was performed. It linked a missense variant in DCLRE1C with V- and J-gene trimming of TCR beta.

Primers: 60 Vbeta forward and 13 Jbeta reverse. Clones were sequenced by immunoSEQ multiplex PCR, and TCRdb holds only the in-frame ones, with some missing. This table holds about 140,000 clones, around 73% found once. Between the trimmed V and J ends, which lost 9 bases and 1 base, there was a span of 13 bases. This CDR3 contains 13 residues. Germline-derived CDR1 and CDR2 are SGHRS and YFSETQ. A word on this clone: Its antigen is unknown.

This receptor was identified in a human donor in good health. This chain links TRBV5-1 with TRBJ2-5, with D possibly matching TRBD1 (6 bases). Sequenced: PBMCs. The CDR3 bases are TGCGCCACGGGAAGGACAGTCCAAGAGACCCAGTACTTC. Encoded protein: CATGRTVQETQYF.